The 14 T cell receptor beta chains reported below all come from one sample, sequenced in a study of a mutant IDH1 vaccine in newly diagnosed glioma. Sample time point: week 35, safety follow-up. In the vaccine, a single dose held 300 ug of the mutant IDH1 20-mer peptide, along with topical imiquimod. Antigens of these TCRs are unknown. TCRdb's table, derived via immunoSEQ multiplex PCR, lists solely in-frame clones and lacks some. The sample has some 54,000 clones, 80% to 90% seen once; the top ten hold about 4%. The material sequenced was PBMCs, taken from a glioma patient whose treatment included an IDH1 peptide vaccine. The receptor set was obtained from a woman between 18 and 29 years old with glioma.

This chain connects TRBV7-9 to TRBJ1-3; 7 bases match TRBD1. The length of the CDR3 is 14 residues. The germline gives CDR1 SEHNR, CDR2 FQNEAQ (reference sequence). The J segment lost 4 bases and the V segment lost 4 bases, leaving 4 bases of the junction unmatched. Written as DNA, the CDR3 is TGTGCCAGCAGCTCCAGGGGGTTCGGAAACACCATATATTTT. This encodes CASSSRGFGNTIYF.

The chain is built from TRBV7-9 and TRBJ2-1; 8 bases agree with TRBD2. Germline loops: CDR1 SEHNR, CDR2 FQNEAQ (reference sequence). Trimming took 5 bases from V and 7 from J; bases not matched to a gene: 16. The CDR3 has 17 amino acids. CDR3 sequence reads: CASSPPGLVRDGNEQFF. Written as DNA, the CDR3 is TGTGCCAGCAGCCCTCCGGGACTAGTTCGGGACGGGAATGAGCAGTTCTTC.

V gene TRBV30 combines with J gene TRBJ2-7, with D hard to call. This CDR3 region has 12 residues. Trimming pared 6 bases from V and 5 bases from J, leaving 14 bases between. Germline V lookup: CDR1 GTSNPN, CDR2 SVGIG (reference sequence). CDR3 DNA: TGTGCCTGCCAGCCCGGCAGCCACGAGCAGTACTTC. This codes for CACQPGSHEQYF.

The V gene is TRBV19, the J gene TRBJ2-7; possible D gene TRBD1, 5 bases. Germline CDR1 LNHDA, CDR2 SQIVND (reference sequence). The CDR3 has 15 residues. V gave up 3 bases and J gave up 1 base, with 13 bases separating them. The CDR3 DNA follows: TGTGCCAGTAGTATCTTAGGGGCTCAATCCTACGAGCAGTACTTC. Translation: CASSILGAQSYEQYF.

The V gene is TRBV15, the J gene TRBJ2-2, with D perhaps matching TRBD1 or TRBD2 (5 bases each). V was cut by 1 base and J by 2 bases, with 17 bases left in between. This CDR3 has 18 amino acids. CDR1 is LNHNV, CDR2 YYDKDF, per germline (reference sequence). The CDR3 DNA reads TGTGCCACCAGCAGAGGGAGGCGAGGGGCCGCCAACACCGGGGAGCTGTTTTTT. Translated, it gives CATSRGRRGAANTGELFF.

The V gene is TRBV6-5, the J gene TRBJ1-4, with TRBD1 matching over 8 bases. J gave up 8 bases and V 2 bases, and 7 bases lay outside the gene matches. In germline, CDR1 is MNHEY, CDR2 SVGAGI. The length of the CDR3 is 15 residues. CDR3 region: CASSYGQGAREKLFF. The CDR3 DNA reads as TGTGCCAGCAGTTACGGGCAGGGGGCAAGGGAAAAACTGTTTTTT.

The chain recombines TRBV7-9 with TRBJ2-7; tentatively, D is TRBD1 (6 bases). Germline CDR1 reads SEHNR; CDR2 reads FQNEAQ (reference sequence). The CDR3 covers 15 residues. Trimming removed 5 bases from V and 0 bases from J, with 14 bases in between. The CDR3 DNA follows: TGTGCCAGCAGCGTACAGGGTCTGAGCTCCTACGAGCAGTACTTC. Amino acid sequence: CASSVQGLSSYEQYF. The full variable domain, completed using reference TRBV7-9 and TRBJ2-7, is DTGVSQNPRHKITKRGQNVTFRCDPISEHNRLYWYRQTLGQGPEFLTYFQNEAQLEKSRLLSDRFSAERPKGSFSTLEIQRTEQGDSAMYLCASSVQGLSSYEQYFGPGTRLTVT.

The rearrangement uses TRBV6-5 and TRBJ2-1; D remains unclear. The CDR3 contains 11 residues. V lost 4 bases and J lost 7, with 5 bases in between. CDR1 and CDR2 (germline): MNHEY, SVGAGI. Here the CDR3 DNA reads TGTGCCAGCAGTTTTGCGAATGAGCAGTTCTTC. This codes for CASSFANEQFF.

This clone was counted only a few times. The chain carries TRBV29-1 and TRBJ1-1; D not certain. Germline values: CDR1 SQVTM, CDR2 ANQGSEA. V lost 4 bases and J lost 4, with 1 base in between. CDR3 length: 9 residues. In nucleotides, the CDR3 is TGCAGCGTTGGCACTGAAGCTTTCTTT. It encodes CSVGTEAFF.

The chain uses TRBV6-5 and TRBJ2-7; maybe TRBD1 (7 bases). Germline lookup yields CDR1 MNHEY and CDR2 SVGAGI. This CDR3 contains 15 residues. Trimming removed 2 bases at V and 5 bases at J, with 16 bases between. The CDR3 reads CASSYLGGGSDEQYF. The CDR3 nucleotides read TGTGCCAGCAGTTACCTTGGAGGGGGCAGCGACGAGCAGTACTTC.

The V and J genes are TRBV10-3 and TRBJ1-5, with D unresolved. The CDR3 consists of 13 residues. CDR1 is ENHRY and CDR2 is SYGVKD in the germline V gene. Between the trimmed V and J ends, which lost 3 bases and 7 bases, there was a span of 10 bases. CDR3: CAISDGGDQPQHF. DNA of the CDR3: TGTGCCATCAGTGATGGAGGTGACCAGCCCCAGCATTTT.

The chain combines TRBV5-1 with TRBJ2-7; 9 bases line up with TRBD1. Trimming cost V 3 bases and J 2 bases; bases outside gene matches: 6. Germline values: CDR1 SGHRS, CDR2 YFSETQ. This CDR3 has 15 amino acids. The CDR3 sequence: CASSYGQGSAYEQYF. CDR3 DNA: TGCGCCAGCAGCTATGGACAGGGGTCGGCCTACGAGCAGTACTTC.

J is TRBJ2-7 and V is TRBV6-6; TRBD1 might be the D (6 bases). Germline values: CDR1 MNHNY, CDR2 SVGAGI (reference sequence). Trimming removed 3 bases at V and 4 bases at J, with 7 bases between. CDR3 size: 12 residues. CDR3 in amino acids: CASSYQGYEQYF. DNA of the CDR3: TGTGCCAGCAGTTATCAGGGGTACGAGCAGTACTTC.

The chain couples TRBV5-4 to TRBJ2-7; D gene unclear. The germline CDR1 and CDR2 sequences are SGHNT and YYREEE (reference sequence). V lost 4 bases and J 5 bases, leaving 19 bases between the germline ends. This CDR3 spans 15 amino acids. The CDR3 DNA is TGTGCCAGCAGCAGTGGTGTCCACTCTGGGGACGAGCAGTACTTC. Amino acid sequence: CASSSGVHSGDEQYF.